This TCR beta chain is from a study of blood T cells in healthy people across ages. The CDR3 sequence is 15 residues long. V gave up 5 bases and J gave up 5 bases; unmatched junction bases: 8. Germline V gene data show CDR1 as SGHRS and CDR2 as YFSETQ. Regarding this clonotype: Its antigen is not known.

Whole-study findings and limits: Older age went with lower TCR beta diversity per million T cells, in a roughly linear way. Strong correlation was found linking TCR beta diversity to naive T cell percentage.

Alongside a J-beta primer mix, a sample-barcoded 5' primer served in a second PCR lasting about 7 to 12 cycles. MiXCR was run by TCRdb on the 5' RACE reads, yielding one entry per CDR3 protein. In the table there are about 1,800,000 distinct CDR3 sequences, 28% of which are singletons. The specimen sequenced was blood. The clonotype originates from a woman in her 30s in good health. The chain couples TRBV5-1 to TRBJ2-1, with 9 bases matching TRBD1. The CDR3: CASSYGTGRDNEQFF. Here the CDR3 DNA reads TGCGCCAGCAGTTACGGGACAGGGAGAGACAATGAGCAGTTCTTC.